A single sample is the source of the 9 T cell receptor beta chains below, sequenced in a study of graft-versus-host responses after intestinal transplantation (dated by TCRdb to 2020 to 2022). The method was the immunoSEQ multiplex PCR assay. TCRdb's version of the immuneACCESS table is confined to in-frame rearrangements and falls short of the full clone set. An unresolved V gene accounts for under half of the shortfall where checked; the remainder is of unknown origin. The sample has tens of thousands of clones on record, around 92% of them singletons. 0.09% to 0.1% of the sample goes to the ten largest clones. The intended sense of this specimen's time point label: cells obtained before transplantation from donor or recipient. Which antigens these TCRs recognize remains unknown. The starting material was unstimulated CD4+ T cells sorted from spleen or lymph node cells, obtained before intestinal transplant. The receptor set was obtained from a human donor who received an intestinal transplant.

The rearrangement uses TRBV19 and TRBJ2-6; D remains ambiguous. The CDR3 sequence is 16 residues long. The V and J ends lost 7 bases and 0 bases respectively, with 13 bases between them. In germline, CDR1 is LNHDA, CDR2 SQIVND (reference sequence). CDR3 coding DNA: TGTGCCAGTACCTCAAGGCGACTCTCTGGGGCCAACGTCCTGACTTTC. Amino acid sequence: CASTSRRLSGANVLTF.

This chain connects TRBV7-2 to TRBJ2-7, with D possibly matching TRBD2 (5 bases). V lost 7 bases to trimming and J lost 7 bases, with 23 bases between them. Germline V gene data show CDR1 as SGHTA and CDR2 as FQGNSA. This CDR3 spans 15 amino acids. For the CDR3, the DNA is TGTGCCAGCACCTTTTCTTTCGGGGTATCGAGGGAGCAGTACTTC. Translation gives CASTFSFGVSREQYF.

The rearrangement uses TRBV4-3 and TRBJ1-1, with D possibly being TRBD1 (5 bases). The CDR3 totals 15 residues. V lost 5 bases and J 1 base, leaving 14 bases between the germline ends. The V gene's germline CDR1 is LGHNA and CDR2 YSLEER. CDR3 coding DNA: TGCGCCAGCAGCTACCAACCTCAGGGGAACACTGAAGCTTTCTTT. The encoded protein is CASSYQPQGNTEAFF.

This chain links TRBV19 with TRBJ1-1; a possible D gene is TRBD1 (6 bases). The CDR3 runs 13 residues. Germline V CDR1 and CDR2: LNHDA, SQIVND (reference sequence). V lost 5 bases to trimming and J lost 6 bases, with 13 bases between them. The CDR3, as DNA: TGTGCCAGTAGTCTCCCTGGGGGCCCTGAAGCTTTCTTT. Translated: CASSLPGGPEAFF.

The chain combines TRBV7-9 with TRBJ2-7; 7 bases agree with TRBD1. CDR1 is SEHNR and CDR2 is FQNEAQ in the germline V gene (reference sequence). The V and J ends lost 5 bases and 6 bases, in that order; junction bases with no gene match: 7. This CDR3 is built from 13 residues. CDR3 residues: CASSRQGPSEQYF. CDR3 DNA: TGTGCCAGCAGCCGACAGGGCCCCAGCGAGCAGTACTTC.

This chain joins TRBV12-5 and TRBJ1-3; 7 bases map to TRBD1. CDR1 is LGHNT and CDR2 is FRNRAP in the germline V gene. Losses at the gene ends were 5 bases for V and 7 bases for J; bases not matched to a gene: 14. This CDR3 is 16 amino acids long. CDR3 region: CASGQTGASNRNTIYF. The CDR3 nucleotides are TGTGCTAGTGGTCAAACAGGGGCCTCCAACCGGAACACCATATATTTT.

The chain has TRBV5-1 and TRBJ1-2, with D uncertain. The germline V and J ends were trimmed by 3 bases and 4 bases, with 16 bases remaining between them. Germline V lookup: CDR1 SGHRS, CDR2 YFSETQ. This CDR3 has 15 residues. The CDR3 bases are TGCGCCAGCAGCTCTGGTTCGGGATTCTTCTATGGCTACACCTTC. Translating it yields CASSSGSGFFYGYTF.

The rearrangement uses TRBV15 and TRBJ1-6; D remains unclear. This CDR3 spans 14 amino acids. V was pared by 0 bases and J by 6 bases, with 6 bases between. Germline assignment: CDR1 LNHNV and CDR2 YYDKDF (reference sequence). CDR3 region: CATSRDRSNSPLHF. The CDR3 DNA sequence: TGTGCCACCAGCAGAGATAGGAGTAATTCACCCCTCCACTTT.

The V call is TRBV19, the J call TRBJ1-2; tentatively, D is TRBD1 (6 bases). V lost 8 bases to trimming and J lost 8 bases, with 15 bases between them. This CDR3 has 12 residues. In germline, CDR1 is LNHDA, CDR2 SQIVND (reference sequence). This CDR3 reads CASGLQGRGYTF. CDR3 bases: TGTGCCAGTGGTTTACAGGGTCGCGGCTACACCTTC.